These 29 T cell receptor beta chains originate from one sample sequenced in a study of T cell repertoires in cytomegalovirus infection. TCRdb analysed the reads with MiXCR anew, one entry per CDR3 protein. The sample yields approximately 500,000 distinct CDR3 sequences, more than 25% seen once. The sample consisted of PBMCs. These TCRs come from a human donor in good health (CMV status not recorded). Some clones in this sample may be carry-over from other donors' samples.

The chain carries TRBV6-1 and TRBJ2-1; D call uncertain. Per the germline V gene, CDR1 is MNHNS and CDR2 is SASEGT. This CDR3 spans 13 amino acids. The V end lost 2 bases, the J end lost 5 bases, and 7 bases lay between the germline ends. For the CDR3, the DNA is TGTGCCAGCAGTGAATACCCCGACAATGAGCAGTTCTTC. This codes for CASSEYPDNEQFF.

This clonotype turned up a few times. J is TRBJ1-1 and V is TRBV5-8; TRBD1 aligns across 8 bases. Looked up from germline, CDR1 is SGHTS and CDR2 is YDEGEE. J was trimmed by 3 bases and V by 4 bases; bases with no gene match: 5. This CDR3 is built from 14 residues. CDR3 sequence: CASSPRTGHTEAFF. The CDR3 DNA is TGTGCCAGCAGCCCCCGGACAGGGCACACTGAAGCTTTCTTT.

The J gene is TRBJ2-1, the V gene TRBV12-5; 12 positions agree with TRBD2. Per the germline V gene, CDR1 is LGHNT and CDR2 is FRNRAP. Trimming cost V 6 bases and J 7 bases; bases outside gene matches: 10. The CDR3 extends over 16 amino acids. This CDR3 reads CASGTGLAGGINEQFF. The DNA for the CDR3 is TGTGCTAGTGGGACGGGGCTAGCGGGAGGGATAAATGAGCAGTTCTTC.

In this sample, this clonotype turned up many times. This chain uses TRBV6-5 with TRBJ1-3; 9 bases agree with TRBD1. The trim removed 4 bases at V and 0 bases at J, leaving 7 bases unmatched. The CDR3 sequence is 17 residues long. CDR1 MNHEY and CDR2 SVGAGI come from the germline V gene. The CDR3 bases are TGTGCCAGCAGTTCAAACAGGGGGCGAGACTCTGGAAACACCATATATTTT. This gives the protein CASSSNRGRDSGNTIYF.

The V gene is TRBV28, the J gene TRBJ2-2; 8 bases are shared with TRBD1. Looked up from germline, CDR1 is MDHEN and CDR2 is SYDVKM. V was pared by 10 bases and J by 0 bases, with 10 bases of the junction left unmatched. There are 16 residues in the CDR3. CDR3 sequence reads: CATLNPTGANTGELFF. In DNA form, the CDR3 reads TGTGCCACCCTTAACCCGACAGGGGCGAACACCGGGGAGCTGTTTTTT.

This clonotype was observed a few times. The rearrangement uses TRBV11-1 and TRBJ2-1; tentatively, D is TRBD1 (6 bases). CDR3 size: 13 residues. Germline loops: CDR1 SGHAT, CDR2 FQDESV (reference sequence). V dropped 3 bases and J dropped 10 bases, with 13 bases sitting between them. The CDR3: CASSFIQGSEQFF. CDR3 bases: TGTGCCAGCAGCTTCATACAGGGCTCCGAGCAGTTCTTC.

In its sample, this clonotype was seen many times. The genes are TRBV7-2 and TRBJ2-4, with a weak D call TRBD2 (6 bases). This CDR3 spans 17 amino acids. The V and J ends lost 1 base and 0 bases respectively, with 13 bases between them. Germline CDR1 and CDR2: SGHTA and FQGNSA. This chain's CDR3 is CASSLEPGRIAKNIQYF. The CDR3 nucleotides read TGTGCCAGCAGCTTAGAGCCTGGGAGGATAGCCAAAAACATTCAGTACTTC.

This clonotype was observed a handful of times. V and J are TRBV7-9 and TRBJ2-1, with 10 positions matching TRBD2. The CDR3 has 15 amino acids. V shed 7 bases, J shed 3 bases, and the junction held 6 bases outside the gene matches. Germline-derived CDR1 and CDR2 are SEHNR and FQNEAQ (reference sequence). The chain's CDR3 is CASNLGLAVYNEQFF. CDR3 bases: TGTGCCAGCAACCTTGGACTAGCGGTCTACAATGAGCAGTTCTTC.

The chain is built from TRBV7-6 and TRBJ1-1, with 7 nucleotides matching TRBD1. CDR1 and CDR2 (germline): SGHVS, FNYEAQ. This CDR3 has 13 residues. The V and J ends lost 5 bases and 11 bases, in that order; junction bases with no gene match: 11. The CDR3 loop reads CASSQDRSNRAFF. In nucleotides, the CDR3 is TGTGCCAGCAGCCAGGACAGGTCGAATCGGGCTTTCTTT.

The chain employs TRBV7-4 and TRBJ2-3; 7 nucleotides line up with TRBD1. V shed 4 bases, J shed 3 bases, and the junction held 10 bases outside the gene matches. This CDR3 comprises 16 residues. Germline V gene data show CDR1 as SGHVT and CDR2 as SQSDAQ. The CDR3 nucleotides are TGTGCCAGCAGCTCCCTGACAGGGTCAAGGACAGATACGCAGTATTTT. Translation gives CASSSLTGSRTDTQYF.

This clonotype occurred many times. The chain couples TRBV11-1 to TRBJ2-3, with D perhaps TRBD2 (5 bases). V was cut by 5 bases and J by 2 bases, with 23 bases left in between. The CDR3 runs to 18 residues. Germline V CDR1 and CDR2: SGHAT, FQDESV (reference sequence). The CDR3 here is CASSPSQYSVVFTDTQYF. In nucleotides, the CDR3 is TGTGCCAGCAGCCCTTCCCAATATAGCGTGGTCTTCACAGATACGCAGTATTTT.

This clonotype was counted only a few times. The chain has TRBV28 and TRBJ2-7; 7 bases are a match to TRBD1. Germline-derived CDR1 and CDR2 are MDHEN and SYDVKM. J gave up 6 bases and V 3 bases, and 5 bases lay outside the gene matches. This CDR3 contains 13 residues. The CDR3 is CASSLNRGSEQYV. CDR3 coding DNA: TGTGCCAGCAGTTTGAACAGGGGTAGCGAGCAGTACGTC.

V usage is TRBV6-8 and J usage is TRBJ1-2, with D possibly TRBD1 on 6 matching bases. CDR3 length: 15 residues. Per the germline V gene, CDR1 is MNHGY and CDR2 is SAAAGT. V lost 6 bases and J lost 2, with 16 bases in between. CDR3 sequence (DNA): TGTGCCAGCAGCCTAAACAGGGTCAGCAACTATGGCTACACCTTC. Translated, it gives CASSLNRVSNYGYTF.

This clonotype appeared many times. V is TRBV7-2 and J is TRBJ2-3, with D possibly TRBD2 on 5 matching bases. Trimming stripped 2 bases from V and 0 bases from J, with 12 bases between. Germline assignment: CDR1 SGHTA and CDR2 FQGNSA. The CDR3 contains 16 residues. The CDR3 DNA reads TGTGCCAGCAGCTTACGAGGGCCCACTAGCACAGATACGCAGTATTTT. It specifies CASSLRGPTSTDTQYF.

V usage is TRBV20-1 and J usage is TRBJ2-1; no reliable D call. V gave up 0 bases and J gave up 7 bases, with 19 bases separating them. Germline assignment: CDR1 DFQATT and CDR2 SNEGSKA (reference sequence). The CDR3 covers 16 residues. The CDR3 coding sequence is TGCAGTGCTAGAGATACGAGGATGACTGCTATGAATGAGCAGTTCTTC. Its protein product is CSARDTRMTAMNEQFF.

This clonotype has only a few counts. V is TRBV19 and J is TRBJ1-2, with 7 bases fitting TRBD1. V gave up 7 bases and J gave up 4 bases; unmatched junction bases: 6. The CDR3 is made up of 13 amino acids. Germline V CDR1 and CDR2: LNHDA, SQIVND (reference sequence). The CDR3 loop is CASKRTGSYGYTF. The DNA of the CDR3 is TGTGCCAGTAAACGGACAGGATCCTATGGCTACACCTTC.

The V call is TRBV6-5, the J call TRBJ2-1; no clear D. Germline lookup yields CDR1 MNHEY and CDR2 SVGAGI. The CDR3 totals 13 residues. Trimming stripped 9 bases from V and 1 base from J, with 10 bases between. The CDR3 DNA follows: TGTGCCAGTAAAAGGTCGTCCTACAATGAGCAGTTCTTC. Translating gives CASKRSSYNEQFF.

The sample holds a few counts of this clonotype. The chain employs TRBV6-5 and TRBJ2-1; 7 nucleotides agree with TRBD2. With 2 bases clipped from V and 7 bases from J, the junction kept 8 bases outside the gene matches. Germline lookup yields CDR1 MNHEY and CDR2 SVGAGI. The CDR3 spans 15 residues. This CDR3 is CASSYAGARGNEQFF. CDR3 in DNA: TGTGCCAGCAGTTACGCGGGAGCGAGGGGTAATGAGCAGTTCTTC.

This clonotype turned up a few times. The rearrangement joins TRBV14 to TRBJ2-1, with 11 bases lining up with TRBD2. The CDR3 has 14 amino acids. The V gene's germline CDR1 is SGHDN and CDR2 FVKESK. The V and J ends lost 5 bases and 12 bases, in that order; junction bases with no gene match: 9. The CDR3 DNA reads as TGTGCCAGCAGCGTTCTAGCGGGAGGATATGTGCAGTTCTTC. Amino acid sequence: CASSVLAGGYVQFF.

This chain uses TRBV7-6 with TRBJ2-2, with D uncertain. V was pared by 5 bases and J by 6 bases, with 19 bases between. Per the germline V gene, CDR1 is SGHVS and CDR2 is FNYEAQ. This CDR3 spans 16 amino acids. This chain's CDR3 is CASSPEVVGIAGELFF. The CDR3 DNA follows: TGTGCCAGCAGCCCTGAGGTGGTGGGAATCGCCGGGGAGCTGTTTTTT. Full variable domain (remainder filled in from reference TRBV7-6 and TRBJ2-2): GAGVSQSPRYKVTKRGQDVALRCDPISGHVSLYWYRQALGQGPEFLTYFNYEAQQDKSGLPNDRFSAERPEGSISTLTIQRTEQRDSAMYRCASSPEVVGIAGELFFGEGSRLTVL.

The rearrangement uses TRBV7-2 and TRBJ2-3; 14 bases agree with TRBD2. Germline assignment: CDR1 SGHTA and CDR2 FQGNSA. CDR3 size: 17 residues. J lost 3 bases, V lost 5 bases, and 7 bases had no gene match. Here the CDR3 reads CASSGTSGSVGTDTQYF. The CDR3 coding sequence is TGTGCCAGCAGCGGGACTAGCGGGAGCGTAGGGACAGATACGCAGTATTTT.

There are a few counts of this clonotype. The chain has TRBV10-3 and TRBJ2-5, with D possibly being TRBD1 (6 bases). The V end was cut by 10 bases, the J end by 1 base, with 19 bases between. CDR3 length: 15 amino acids. CDR1 and CDR2 (germline): ENHRY, SYGVKD. CDR3 in DNA: TGTGCCACCCGAAAGGGACCGACAGGCCAAGAGACCCAGTACTTC. Its protein product is CATRKGPTGQETQYF.

The gene calls are TRBV6-1 and TRBJ2-7; 13 bases fit TRBD2. After removal of 6 bases from V and 0 bases from J, the junction contained 14 bases not matched to a gene. The germline V gene encodes CDR1 MNHNS and CDR2 SASEGT. This CDR3 comprises 19 residues. The CDR3 is CASRSPFSGLAGVSYEQYV. The CDR3, as DNA: TGTGCCAGCAGGTCGCCCTTTTCAGGACTAGCGGGAGTCTCCTACGAGCAGTACGTC.

V is TRBV28 and J is TRBJ2-5; 8 bases fit TRBD1. Germline assignment: CDR1 MDHEN and CDR2 SYDVKM. The CDR3 length is 14 residues. Germline trimming cut 10 bases from V and 5 bases from J; bases unmatched to any gene: 12. CDR3: CATLVTGGSETQYF. CDR3 coding DNA: TGTGCCACCCTTGTAACAGGGGGATCTGAGACCCAGTACTTC.

This clonotype showed up many times. V is TRBV7-3 and J is TRBJ2-2; TRBD2 matches at 10 bases. Germline V lookup: CDR1 SGHTA, CDR2 FQGTGA. V was pared by 5 bases and J by 0 bases, with 12 bases of the junction left unmatched. The length of the CDR3 is 19 residues. The chain's CDR3 is CASSLSGTSAFANTGELFF. CDR3 nucleotides: TGTGCCAGCAGCCTCTCCGGGACTAGCGCGTTCGCGAACACCGGGGAGCTGTTTTTT.

The chain combines TRBV11-2 with TRBJ2-1, with D maybe TRBD2 (5 bases). The V and J ends lost 1 base and 0 bases respectively, with 13 bases between them. The germline V gene has CDR1 SGHAT and CDR2 FQNNGV. The CDR3 length is 17 residues. The CDR3 is CASSLVGSVSSYNEQFF. In DNA, the CDR3 is TGTGCCAGCAGCTTAGTAGGTAGCGTAAGCTCCTACAATGAGCAGTTCTTC.

The chain combines TRBV6-6 with TRBJ1-2; D is unresolved. Germline V gene sequence: CDR1 MNHNY, CDR2 SVGAGI (reference sequence). There are 15 residues in the CDR3. Between the trimmed V and J ends, which lost 0 bases and 2 bases, there was a span of 10 bases. The CDR3 DNA sequence: TGTGCCAGCAGTTACTCGAGCAGTCGGAACTATGGCTACACCTTC. It codes for CASSYSSSRNYGYTF.

The V call is TRBV20-1, the J call TRBJ2-3, with 7 bases aligning to TRBD2. The CDR3 has 14 amino acids. V dropped 6 bases and J dropped 4; count of bases not matched to a gene: 10. In germline, CDR1 is DFQATT, CDR2 SNEGSKA (reference sequence). This chain's CDR3 is CSARGGSFADTQYF. The CDR3, as DNA: TGCAGTGCGAGGGGCGGGAGTTTTGCAGATACGCAGTATTTT.

This clonotype was recorded at least ten times. The rearrangement links TRBV6-1 to TRBJ2-7; 7 bases fit TRBD1. V gave up 6 bases and J gave up 0 bases; unmatched junction bases: 8. CDR3 length: 15 amino acids. In germline, CDR1 is MNHNS, CDR2 SASEGT. The CDR3 is CASSRDRDGSYEQYF. CDR3 DNA sequence: TGTGCCAGCAGCCGCGACAGGGACGGCTCCTACGAGCAGTACTTC.